This TCR beta chain was sequenced for a study of blood T cell repertoires in COVID-19. Recovered status in Cohort 3 required two negative PCRs, clearance, or symptom resolution. Germline-derived CDR1 and CDR2 are KGHSY and FQNENV. This CDR3 spans 15 amino acids. V dropped 2 bases and J dropped 12 bases, with 19 bases sitting between them. Measured with immunoSEQ multiplex PCR; TCRdb has only the in-frame clones, and not every one. The sample lists approximately 470,000 clones, around 90% occurring once. The TCR originated in a woman aged 18-30 years who had recovered from COVID-19. The chain couples TRBV16 to TRBJ1-4; perhaps TRBD1 as D (6 bases). Specimen: PBMCs or T cells enriched from blood (not recorded which). CDR3 region: CASSQKSRGSFELFF. CDR3 DNA sequence: TGTGCCAGCAGCCAAAAGAGCAGGGGCTCCTTTGAACTGTTTTTT.